This is a list of T cell receptor beta chains from one sample in a study of T cell responses to AZD1222 COVID-19 vaccine. Here immunoSEQ multiplex PCR was the method, and the copy in TCRdb shows in-frame clones only, minus some. The sample carries 100,000 to 150,000 clones, approximately 88% recorded once. This sample comprised peripheral blood, obtained on day 0 of AZD1222 vaccination. The receptors stem from an adult in good health. The CDR3 runs from the conserved cysteine through the conserved F or W. A D gene is named only where the DNA matches it firmly. Rows give clone size only sometimes, using once, few, many, or a class for an expanded clone.

abundance: NA
v_gene: TRBV7-8
d_gene: NA
j_gene: TRBJ1-4
CDR3nt: TGTGCCAGCAGCTTCTACGGTTTGGGATCTGGTGGTGAAAAACTGTTTTTT
CDR3aa: CASSFYGLGSGGEKLFF

abundance: NA
v_gene: TRBV5-4
d_gene: NA
j_gene: TRBJ2-2
CDR3nt: TGTGCCAGCAGCTTGGCAGGGTTTGACACCGGGGAGCTGTTTTTT
CDR3aa: CASSLAGFDTGELFF

abundance: NA
v_gene: TRBV11-2
d_gene: NA
j_gene: TRBJ2-7
CDR3nt: TGTGCCACCTCGGGGACCTACGAGCAGTACTTC
CDR3aa: CATSGTYEQYF

abundance: once
v_gene: TRBV27
d_gene: TRBD1
j_gene: TRBJ2-1
CDR3nt: TGTGCCAGCTCTGGCAGGGGGCGTGATGAGCAGTTCTTC
CDR3aa: CASSGRGRDEQFF

abundance: few
v_gene: TRBV2
d_gene: NA
j_gene: TRBJ1-1
CDR3nt: TGTGCCAGCAGCCTCGGAAGGAGGGAGGGCACTGAAGCTTTCTTT
CDR3aa: CASSLGRREGTEAFF

abundance: NA
v_gene: TRBV5-6
d_gene: NA
j_gene: TRBJ2-2
CDR3nt: TGTGCCAGCAGCTTGGGGCTCGTCCTCTCCGGGGAGCTGTTTTTT
CDR3aa: CASSLGLVLSGELFF

abundance: NA
v_gene: TRBV21-1
d_gene: NA
j_gene: TRBJ1-5
CDR3nt: TGTGCCAGCAGCAAAGATGGCAGGCGGACCGATCAGCCCCAGCATTTT
CDR3aa: CASSKDGRRTDQPQHF

abundance: NA
v_gene: TRBV4-1
d_gene: TRBD1
j_gene: TRBJ1-1
CDR3nt: TGCGCCAGCAGTCCGGACAGGGTTGCTGAAGCTTTCTTT
CDR3aa: CASSPDRVAEAFF

abundance: NA
v_gene: TRBV15
d_gene: TRBD1
j_gene: TRBJ1-1
CDR3nt: TGTGCCACCAGAGCGGGACAGAGGAACACTGAAGCTTTCTTT
CDR3aa: CATRAGQRNTEAFF

abundance: NA
v_gene: TRBV28
d_gene: NA
j_gene: TRBJ2-2
CDR3nt: TGTGCCAGCCAGAGATCCGGGGAGCTGTTTTTT
CDR3aa: CASQRSGELFF

abundance: NA
v_gene: TRBV6-2/TRBV6-3
d_gene: TRBD1
j_gene: TRBJ2-7
CDR3nt: TGTGCCAGCAGTTACCCCGGGACAGGGATGGGGTACGAGCAGTACTTC
CDR3aa: CASSYPGTGMGYEQYF

abundance: NA
v_gene: TRBV6-1
d_gene: TRBD1
j_gene: TRBJ2-7
CDR3nt: TGTGCCAGCAGTGAAGCCCTCCGTACAGGGGGACTTTCCTACGAGCAGTACTTC
CDR3aa: CASSEALRTGGLSYEQYF

abundance: NA
v_gene: TRBV6-5
d_gene: TRBD1
j_gene: TRBJ1-2
CDR3nt: TGTGCCAGCAGCCACGGGGACAGAGCAAATGGCTACACCTTC
CDR3aa: CASSHGDRANGYTF

abundance: few
v_gene: TRBV27
d_gene: TRBD1
j_gene: TRBJ1-6
CDR3nt: TGTGCCAGCAGTTGGGACAGGGGACGAGGGTCACCCCTCCACTTT
CDR3aa: CASSWDRGRGSPLHF

abundance: NA
v_gene: TRBV5-1
d_gene: NA
j_gene: TRBJ1-6
CDR3nt: TGCGCCAGCAGCTCCCTTTGGGGAGACAATTCACCCCTCCACTTT
CDR3aa: CASSSLWGDNSPLHF

abundance: NA
v_gene: TRBV27
d_gene: NA
j_gene: TRBJ2-7
CDR3nt: TGTGCCAGCAGAAGGGGGAGGGGCGTTTGGGAGCAGTACTTC
CDR3aa: CASRRGRGVWEQYF

abundance: NA
v_gene: TRBV5-4
d_gene: TRBD2
j_gene: TRBJ2-3
CDR3nt: TGTGCCAGCAGCTGGGGGACTAGCGGGAATACGCAGTATTTT
CDR3aa: CASSWGTSGNTQYF

abundance: NA
v_gene: TRBV10-3
d_gene: NA
j_gene: TRBJ2-1
CDR3nt: TGTGCCATCAGTGTCGACGGACAGACTTACAATGAGCAGTTCTTC
CDR3aa: CAISVDGQTYNEQFF

abundance: NA
v_gene: TRBV30
d_gene: NA
j_gene: TRBJ1-2
CDR3nt: TGTGCCTGGACCACTACACTCCATGGCTACACCTTC
CDR3aa: CAWTTTLHGYTF

abundance: few
v_gene: TRBV2
d_gene: NA
j_gene: TRBJ2-7
CDR3nt: TGTGCCAGCACTGGGCGGTCCTACGAGCAGTACTTC
CDR3aa: CASTGRSYEQYF

abundance: NA
v_gene: TRBV5-1
d_gene: NA
j_gene: TRBJ1-2
CDR3nt: TGCGCCAGCAGCTTGAATCGGTATGGCTACACCTTC
CDR3aa: CASSLNRYGYTF

abundance: NA
v_gene: TRBV27
d_gene: TRBD1
j_gene: TRBJ2-7
CDR3nt: TGTGCCAGCAGTTTACTGGGGACAGCGAATATCAACTCCTACGAGCAGTACTTC
CDR3aa: CASSLLGTANINSYEQYF

abundance: NA
v_gene: TRBV3-1/TRBV3-2
d_gene: NA
j_gene: TRBJ2-7
CDR3nt: TGTGCCAGCAGCCAACGACAACCCTACGAGCAGTACTTC
CDR3aa: CASSQRQPYEQYF

abundance: NA
v_gene: TRBV19
d_gene: TRBD1
j_gene: TRBJ1-2
CDR3nt: TGTGCCAGTAGTAGCCCGGGACAGTCCAACTATGGCTACACCTTC
CDR3aa: CASSSPGQSNYGYTF

abundance: once
v_gene: TRBV5-6
d_gene: NA
j_gene: TRBJ1-6
CDR3nt: TGTGCCAGCAGCTTTTCGGGTTCACCCCTCCACTTT
CDR3aa: CASSFSGSPLHF

abundance: NA
v_gene: TRBV20-1
d_gene: NA
j_gene: TRBJ1-1
CDR3nt: TGCAGTGCTTCATTAGCCCCTCAAGCTTTCTTT
CDR3aa: CSASLAPQAFF

abundance: NA
v_gene: TRBV19
d_gene: TRBD1
j_gene: TRBJ1-1
CDR3nt: TGTGCCAGCCATATTCGGACAGGGGGAATCAACACTGAAGCTTTCTTT
CDR3aa: CASHIRTGGINTEAFF

abundance: NA
v_gene: TRBV5-1
d_gene: NA
j_gene: TRBJ2-7
CDR3nt: TGCGCCAGCAAAACTTGGTGGGACTCCTACGAGCAGTACTTC
CDR3aa: CASKTWWDSYEQYF

abundance: NA
v_gene: TRBV5-4
d_gene: TRBD1
j_gene: TRBJ2-3
CDR3nt: TGTGCCAGCAGCCCCCGGGACAGGGGAAATACGCAGTATTTT
CDR3aa: CASSPRDRGNTQYF

abundance: NA
v_gene: TRBV4-2
d_gene: TRBD2
j_gene: TRBJ2-7
CDR3nt: TGTGCCAGCAGCCAAGATCGGCTAGCGGAGGAGCAGTACTTC
CDR3aa: CASSQDRLAEEQYF

abundance: NA
v_gene: TRBV6-5
d_gene: NA
j_gene: TRBJ1-2
CDR3nt: TGTGCCAGCAGTTACTTAGGGAACTATGGCTACACCTTC
CDR3aa: CASSYLGNYGYTF

abundance: NA
v_gene: TRBV18
d_gene: NA
j_gene: TRBJ1-2
CDR3nt: TGTGCCAGCTCACGGGGCAGTTCAAGTGAGGGCTACACCTTC
CDR3aa: CASSRGSSSEGYTF

abundance: once
v_gene: TRBV7-2
d_gene: NA
j_gene: TRBJ1-5
CDR3nt: TGTGCCAGCAGCTTAGATATGGCTCAGCCCCAGCATTTT
CDR3aa: CASSLDMAQPQHF

abundance: NA
v_gene: TRBV5-8
d_gene: TRBD2
j_gene: TRBJ2-3
CDR3nt: TGTGCCAGCAGCGAGCGGGTAGCGGGAGCCACAGATACGCAGTATTTT
CDR3aa: CASSERVAGATDTQYF

abundance: NA
v_gene: TRBV11-3
d_gene: TRBD2
j_gene: TRBJ2-2
CDR3nt: TGTGCCAGCAGCTTGGGACGAGCTAGCGGGAGCACCGGGGCCGGGGAGCTGTTTTTT
CDR3aa: CASSLGRASGSTGAGELFF

abundance: NA
v_gene: TRBV6-5
d_gene: NA
j_gene: TRBJ1-1
CDR3nt: TGTGCCAGCAGTCAAACAGTGAACACTGAAGCTTTCTTT
CDR3aa: CASSQTVNTEAFF